The 20 T cell receptor beta chains in this list originate from one sample, sequenced in a study of post-analysis software for immune sequencing data. Notes on the study in general: Roughly five TRBV segments were significantly more frequent in patients than in controls. TRBV5-6, TRBV5-1 and TRBV20-1 were among these segments.

Every TCR beta cDNA library bore unique molecular identifiers. MiXCR was run by TCRdb on the PCR reads, yielding one entry per CDR3 protein. Among under 900,000 distinct CDR3 sequences, roughly half were seen once, and the ten largest hold 4% to 5.5%. Their antigens are not known. The specimen sequenced was blood. All receptors come from a girl aged 10-17 years with multiple sclerosis.

The gene calls are TRBV20-1 and TRBJ1-1; D is ambiguous. In germline, CDR1 is DFQATT, CDR2 SNEGSKA (reference sequence). The CDR3 is 12 residues long. V was cut by 0 bases and J by 2 bases, with 4 bases left in between. CDR3: CSARDQNTEAFF. The CDR3 DNA reads as TGCAGTGCTAGAGATCAAAACACTGAAGCTTTCTTT.

The chain carries TRBV20-1 and TRBJ2-3; D is tentatively TRBD1 or TRBD2 (6 bases each). V was pared by 3 bases and J by 0 bases, with 13 bases between. The CDR3 extends over 15 amino acids. Per germline, CDR1 DFQATT and CDR2 SNEGSKA (reference sequence). The DNA for the CDR3 is TGCAGTGCTAGCAGGGGTAGCGGAAGCACAGATACGCAGTATTTT. Its protein is CSASRGSGSTDTQYF.

This clonotype was seen a few times. The chain recombines TRBV5-1 with TRBJ2-1, with 8 bases matching TRBD1. V was clipped by 5 bases and J by 13 bases; unmatched bases: 8. The CDR3 runs to 12 residues. Germline lookup yields CDR1 SGHRS and CDR2 YFSETQ. The DNA of the CDR3 is TGCGCCAGCAGACAGACAGGGGAGGTCCAGTTCTTC. It codes for CASRQTGEVQFF.

This clonotype was picked up one time. V gene TRBV7-8 combines with J gene TRBJ2-5, with D maybe TRBD2 (5 bases). Trimming stripped 5 bases from V and 5 bases from J, with 18 bases between. The CDR3 length is 15 residues. Germline CDR1 SGHVS, CDR2 FQNEAQ. The CDR3 DNA is TGTGCCAGCAGCCACCGGGCCCGGGATCGGGAGACCCAGTACTTC. Translating gives CASSHRARDRETQYF.

This clonotype was seen more than once but under ten times. The chain employs TRBV20-1 and TRBJ2-3, with 12 bases lining up with TRBD2. The V and J ends lost 2 bases and 0 bases, in that order; junction bases with no gene match: 9. The CDR3 is 18 residues long. CDR1 and CDR2 (germline): DFQATT, SNEGSKA (reference sequence). The DNA of the CDR3 is TGCAGTGCTAGATCTGGACTAGCGGGGACGTTTAGCACAGATACGCAGTATTTT. This codes for CSARSGLAGTFSTDTQYF.

V gene TRBV5-1 combines with J gene TRBJ2-4; 7 bases fit TRBD2. The last part of the DNA fits TRBJ2-7 better; the J call may be wrong. The germline gives CDR1 SGHRS, CDR2 YFSETQ. This CDR3 contains 14 residues. The CDR3 protein is CASSVGGSPHEQYF. In nucleotides, the CDR3 is TGCGCCAGCAGCGTTGGCGGGAGTCCCCACGAGCAGTACTTC.

This clonotype was seen a single time. The rearrangement joins TRBV10-3 to TRBJ2-3; 9 bases are a match to TRBD1. Germline trimming cut 3 bases from V and 4 bases from J; bases unmatched to any gene: 8. Germline V lookup: CDR1 ENHRY, CDR2 SYGVKD. The CDR3 totals 16 residues. CDR3 residues: CAISDAGTGKPDTQYF. Here the CDR3 DNA reads TGTGCCATCAGTGACGCCGGGACAGGGAAGCCAGATACGCAGTATTTT.

The gene calls are TRBV29-1 and TRBJ1-2; D is unresolved. Germline assignment: CDR1 SQVTM and CDR2 ANQGSEA. The CDR3 runs to 14 residues. V was trimmed by 4 bases and J by 0 bases, leaving 12 bases between them. CDR3 sequence (DNA): TGCAGCGTTGTTGGTGGGAAGACTAACTATGGCTACACCTTC. Translating gives CSVVGGKTNYGYTF. Complete variable domain (other parts from reference TRBV29-1 and TRBJ1-2): SAVISQKPSRDICQRGTSLTIQCQVDSQVTMMFWYRQQPGQSLTLIATANQGSEATYESGFVIDKFPISRPNLTFSTLTVSNMSPEDSSIYLCSVVGGKTNYGYTFGSGTRLTVV.

V and J are TRBV3-1 and TRBJ2-1; no clear D. Germline V gene data show CDR1 as LGHDT and CDR2 as YNNKEL (reference sequence). This CDR3 has 15 amino acids. Trimming removed 0 bases from V and 8 bases from J, with 14 bases in between. DNA of the CDR3: TGTGCCAGCAGCCAAGATCGCAGCCTGGCCGATGAGCAGTTCTTC. It codes for CASSQDRSLADEQFF.

This chain connects TRBV12-3 or TRBV12-4 to TRBJ1-1; D is unresolved. V lost 5 bases and J lost 1, with 8 bases in between. The CDR3 runs 13 residues. Here the CDR3 reads CASSQAPNTEAFF. DNA of the CDR3: TGTGCCAGCAGTCAGGCACCGAACACTGAAGCTTTCTTT.

The CDR3 sequence is CASSSAGTGAGPRDNEQFF. The CDR3 nucleotides are TGCGCCAGCAGCTCCGCCGGGACAGGGGCTGGACCCAGAGACAATGAGCAGTTCTTC. The V gene is TRBV5-1, the J gene TRBJ2-1; the match to TRBD1 covers 10 bases. CDR1 is SGHRS, CDR2 YFSETQ, per germline. The CDR3 length is 19 residues. V was pared by 3 bases and J by 5 bases, with 17 bases of the junction left unmatched.

This clonotype was detected only a few times. The rearrangement uses TRBV20-1 and TRBJ2-4; unclear D gene. There are 15 residues in the CDR3. From germline, CDR1 is DFQATT and CDR2 SNEGSKA (reference sequence). V was trimmed by 2 bases and J by 1 base, leaving 12 bases between them. The CDR3 DNA is TGCAGTGCTAGACCCCTAAGTGGGGCCAAAAACATTCAGTACTTC. Its protein is CSARPLSGAKNIQYF.

The chain combines TRBV20-1 with TRBJ2-7; 10 nucleotides line up with TRBD1. The V segment lost 5 bases and the J segment 0 bases; nucleotides outside the gene matches: 10. CDR3 length: 16 amino acids. CDR1 is DFQATT and CDR2 is SNEGSKA in the germline V gene (reference sequence). Here the CDR3 DNA reads TGCAGTGCTGCCGGGACAGGGGTCCGAAGCTCCTACGAGCAGTACTTC. Residues: CSAAGTGVRSSYEQYF.

This clonotype was observed at least ten times. J is TRBJ2-5 and V is TRBV18; 9 bases map to TRBD1. Unmatched junction bases numbered 3, after V lost 8 bases and J lost 2 bases. The V gene's germline CDR1 is KGHSH and CDR2 LQKENI. The CDR3 is 13 amino acids. In DNA form, the CDR3 reads TGTGCCAGCCGAGGGACAGGGCAAGAGACCCAGTACTTC. As protein: CASRGTGQETQYF. The full variable domain, its missing parts supplied by reference TRBV18 and TRBJ2-5, is NAGVMQNPRHLVRRRGQEARLRCSPMKGHSHVYWYRQLPEEGLKFMVYLQKENIIDESGMPKERFSAEFPKEGPSILRIQQVVRGDSAAYFCASRGTGQETQYFGPGTRLLVL.

This chain joins TRBV20-1 and TRBJ2-3; 9 positions match TRBD2. Germline-derived CDR1 and CDR2 are DFQATT and SNEGSKA (reference sequence). The junction had 10 bases not matched to a gene; V was cut back by 2 bases and J by 1 base. The CDR3 extends over 17 amino acids. This CDR3 reads CSARSSGARLGTDTQYF. The CDR3 nucleotides are TGCAGTGCTAGATCTAGCGGGGCAAGACTCGGCACAGATACGCAGTATTTT.

This chain links TRBV7-9 with TRBJ2-7; D tentatively reads TRBD1 or TRBD2 (6 bases each). V lost 2 bases and J lost 5, with 16 bases in between. This CDR3 is built from 15 residues. CDR1 and CDR2 from the germline V gene are SEHNR and FQNEAQ (reference sequence). CDR3 in DNA: TGTGCCAGCAGCTTATCTGGGGGGCGAATCAACGAGCAGTACTTC. It codes for CASSLSGGRINEQYF.

In its sample, this clonotype was seen a few times. The V gene is TRBV15, the J gene TRBJ2-7; D is unclear. CDR1 and CDR2 from the germline V gene are LNHNV and YYDKDF (reference sequence). V shed 4 bases and J shed 3 bases, with 16 bases lying between them. CDR3 length equals 15 residues. CDR3 sequence reads: CATSTPGRTLYEQYF. The CDR3 nucleotides read TGTGCCACCAGCACCCCTGGACGGACCCTCTACGAGCAGTACTTC.

This clonotype came up a few times. The gene calls are TRBV10-2 and TRBJ2-5; 9 nucleotides match TRBD2. The CDR3 is made up of 14 amino acids. Trimming at V came to 9 bases and at J to 11 bases, leaving 16 bases not matched to a gene. CDR1 is WSHSY, CDR2 SAAADI, per germline. The CDR3 protein is CASTQREAAFEQYF. In DNA form, the CDR3 reads TGCGCCAGTACCCAGCGGGAGGCCGCCTTTGAGCAGTACTTC.

This chain links TRBV10-3 with TRBJ2-7; 9 positions match TRBD2. The CDR3 loop spans 16 amino acids. Germline lookup yields CDR1 ENHRY and CDR2 SYGVKD. With V trimmed by 3 bases and J by 3 bases, 9 bases remained unmatched. The CDR3 reads CAISDFVELAGYEQYF. DNA of the CDR3: TGTGCCATCAGTGATTTCGTGGAACTAGCGGGCTACGAGCAGTACTTC.

V is TRBV29-1 and J is TRBJ2-4; a possible D gene is TRBD1 (5 bases). Trimming took off 7 bases at V and 13 bases at J, with 20 bases between the two ends. This CDR3 contains 12 residues. Germline values: CDR1 SQVTM, CDR2 ANQGSEA. CDR3 nucleotides: TGCAGCGGAGCTTGGACAAGGGAAGAGCAGTACTTC. Translating gives CSGAWTREEQYF.